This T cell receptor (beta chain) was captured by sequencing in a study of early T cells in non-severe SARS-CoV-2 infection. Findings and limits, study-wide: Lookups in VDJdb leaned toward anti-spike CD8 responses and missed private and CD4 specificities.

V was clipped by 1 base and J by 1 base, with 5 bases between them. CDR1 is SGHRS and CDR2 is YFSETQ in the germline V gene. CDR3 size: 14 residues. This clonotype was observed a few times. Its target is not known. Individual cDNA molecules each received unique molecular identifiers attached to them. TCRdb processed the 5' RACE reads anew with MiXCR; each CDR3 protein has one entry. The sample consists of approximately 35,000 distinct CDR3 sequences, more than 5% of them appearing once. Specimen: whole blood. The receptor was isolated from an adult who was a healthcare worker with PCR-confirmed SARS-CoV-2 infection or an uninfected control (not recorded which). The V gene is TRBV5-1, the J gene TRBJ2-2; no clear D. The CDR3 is CASSLRQNTGELFF. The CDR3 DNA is TGCGCCAGCAGCTTGCGACAGAACACCGGGGAGCTGTTTTTT.